The 25 T cell receptor beta chains reported below all come from one sample, sequenced in a study of vaccination and CD4 T cells after COVID-19. The Oncomine TCR Beta short-read assay sequenced DNA from cultured CD4+ T cells. TCRdb analysed the PCR reads with MiXCR anew, one entry per CDR3 protein. The table lists 8,400 or so distinct CDR3 sequences, 55% to 65% of them singletons. Their antigen targets remain unknown. This sample's treatment: approximately 10-day PBMC culture with coronavirus spike peptide pools or control peptides (ViraFEST assay). The specimen was cultured CD4+ T cells from blood, collected after SARS-CoV-2 vaccination. The receptors shown here come from a human donor with COVID-19.

This chain uses TRBV7-2 with TRBJ1-3, with no clear D. In germline, CDR1 is SGHTA, CDR2 FQGNSA. V was shortened by 1 base and J by 0 bases, with 10 bases between the two germline ends. The CDR3 loop spans 16 amino acids. This CDR3 is CASSLVGPSSGNTIYF. As DNA, the CDR3 is TGTGCCAGCAGCTTAGTAGGCCCCTCCTCTGGAAACACCATATATTTT. Supplemented by reference TRBV7-2 and TRBJ1-3, the full variable domain reads GAGVSQSPSNKVTEKGKDVELRCDPISGHTALYWYRQSLGQGLEFLIYFQGNSAPDKSGLPSDRFSAERTGGSVSTLTIQRTQQEDSAVYLCASSLVGPSSGNTIYFGEGSWLTVV.

The chain uses TRBV21-1 and TRBJ1-2. TRBV21-1 corresponds to a pseudogene. This CDR3 is 17 amino acids long. The CDR3 loop reads CASSLRTNGTSNYGYTF. The CDR3 DNA is TGTGCCAGCAGCTTAAGGACCAACGGAACGTCTAACTATGGCTACACCTTC.

The chain carries TRBV18 and TRBJ1-2; D uncertain. Trimming pared 8 bases from V and 2 bases from J, leaving 18 bases between. The CDR3 extends over 15 amino acids. Germline V gene lookup returns CDR1 KGHSH and CDR2 LQKENI. CDR3 in DNA: TGTGCCAGCCACGGGATCGGCAGGATAAACTATGGCTACACCTTC. Residues: CASHGIGRINYGYTF.

This clonotype was picked up a small number of times. The chain combines TRBV19 with TRBJ1-2, with 7 bases identical to TRBD1. The CDR3 totals 15 residues. V lost 5 bases and J lost 2; bases outside the gene matches: 8. From germline, CDR1 is LNHDA and CDR2 SQIVND (reference sequence). The CDR3 is CASSSPQGVNYGYTF. The DNA of the CDR3 is TGTGCCAGTAGTTCCCCCCAGGGGGTGAACTATGGCTACACCTTC.

The chain carries TRBV20-1 and TRBJ2-2; D might be TRBD1 (7 bases). Trimming took off 5 bases at V and 5 bases at J, with 15 bases between the two ends. This CDR3 is built from 14 residues. Looked up from germline, CDR1 is DFQATT and CDR2 is SNEGSKA (reference sequence). In nucleotides, the CDR3 is TGCAGTGCTCGGACTATCAGGGGGACCGGGGAGCTGTTTTTT. Its protein is CSARTIRGTGELFF.

This chain links TRBV7-9 with TRBJ1-2; D is undetermined. CDR1 is SEHNR and CDR2 is FQNEAQ in the germline V gene (reference sequence). This CDR3 contains 14 residues. Trimming pared 5 bases from V and 8 bases from J, leaving 18 bases between. The CDR3, as DNA: TGTGCCAGCAGCCACGAAACGCTCCCCGGGGGCTACACCTTC. It encodes CASSHETLPGGYTF.

This clonotype was counted only a few times. CDR3 region: CSATTGTASSYNSPLHF. CDR3 in DNA: TGCAGTGCTACAACCGGGACAGCAAGCTCCTATAATTCACCCCTCCACTTT. The chain uses TRBV20-1 and TRBJ1-6, with 7 bases lining up with TRBD1. This CDR3 spans 17 amino acids. Germline V gene lookup returns CDR1 DFQATT and CDR2 SNEGSKA (reference sequence). V gave up 4 bases and J gave up 0 bases; unmatched junction bases: 9.

The chain uses TRBV20-1 and TRBJ1-4, with D possibly matching TRBD1 (6 bases). The CDR3 runs 13 residues. Germline V lookup: CDR1 DFQATT, CDR2 SNEGSKA (reference sequence). V was clipped by 5 bases and J by 6 bases, with 13 bases between them. For the CDR3, the DNA is TGCAGTGCTGCCAGGGGAATGTATGAAAAACTGTTTTTT. This sequence encodes CSAARGMYEKLFF.

V gene TRBV7-2 combines with J gene TRBJ2-7; 9 bases map to TRBD1. V dropped 5 bases and J dropped 0; count of bases not matched to a gene: 2. Per germline, CDR1 SGHTA and CDR2 FQGNSA. This CDR3 has 14 residues. The CDR3 reads CASSTDRGSYEQYF. DNA for the CDR3: TGTGCCAGCAGCACGGACAGGGGCTCCTACGAGCAGTACTTC.

The chain has TRBV2 and TRBJ1-5; tentative D call: TRBD1 (5 bases). Germline lookup yields CDR1 SNHLY and CDR2 FYNNEI. The CDR3 spans 15 residues. The V gene lost 7 bases and the J gene lost 7 bases, with 20 bases spanning the gap. The CDR3 reads CASTQLVTGQQPQHF. CDR3 bases: TGTGCCAGCACCCAGCTTGTCACAGGACAACAGCCCCAGCATTTT.

The chain has TRBV20-1 and TRBJ2-1; TRBD1 or TRBD2 may be the D gene (6 bases each). Looked up from germline, CDR1 is DFQATT and CDR2 is SNEGSKA (reference sequence). The germline V and J ends were trimmed by 0 bases and 14 bases, with 20 bases remaining between them. This CDR3 has 14 residues. CDR3 in amino acids: CSAREAGEASGEFF. In DNA form, the CDR3 reads TGCAGTGCTAGAGAGGCAGGGGAGGCTTCTGGGGAGTTCTTC.

The rearrangement uses TRBV5-4 and TRBJ1-1, with D possibly being TRBD1 (5 bases). The CDR3 runs to 15 residues. Per germline, CDR1 SGHNT and CDR2 YYREEE (reference sequence). Trimming left V 2 bases short and J 5 bases short, with 16 bases between. CDR3 protein: CASSFRGEVITEAFF. The CDR3, as DNA: TGTGCCAGCAGCTTTCGGGGCGAAGTGATTACTGAAGCTTTCTTT.

The chain uses TRBV6-2 or TRBV6-3 and TRBJ2-6; D call uncertain. Germline loops: CDR1 MNHEY, CDR2 SVGEGT. CDR3 length: 11 residues. The V end was cut by 10 bases, the J end by 8 bases, with 9 bases between. The CDR3 nucleotides are TGTGCCACCGCGTTGCCCAACGTCCTGACTTTC. The encoded protein is CATALPNVLTF.

The chain uses TRBV19 and TRBJ1-2, with D possibly matching TRBD1 (6 bases). The CDR3 has 16 amino acids. Trimming stripped 6 bases from V and 2 bases from J, with 19 bases between. The V gene's germline CDR1 is LNHDA and CDR2 SQIVND (reference sequence). Here the CDR3 DNA reads TGTGCCAGTAGAAATTGGGCCCGGGGGCAGAACTATGGCTACACCTTC. It translates to CASRNWARGQNYGYTF. The entire variable domain, with the rest obtained from reference TRBV19 and TRBJ1-2, is as follows: DGGITQSPKYLFRKEGQNVTLSCEQNLNHDAMYWYRQDPGQGLRLIYYSQIVNDFQKGDIAEGYSVSREKKESFPLTVTSAQKNPTAFYLCASRNWARGQNYGYTFGSGTRLTVV.

The chain combines TRBV7-2 with TRBJ1-5, with 11 bases lining up with TRBD1. After removal of 1 base from V and 4 bases from J, the junction contained 6 bases not matched to a gene. Germline CDR1 reads SGHTA; CDR2 reads FQGNSA. The CDR3 runs to 17 residues. CDR3 sequence (DNA): TGTGCCAGCAGCTTAGGGTTGGGACAGGGGGGAAATCAGCCCCAGCATTTT. It is translated as CASSLGLGQGGNQPQHF.

This clonotype ranks as medium-sized. This chain joins TRBV11-2 and TRBJ2-1; 8 bases align to TRBD2. Trimming removed 5 bases from V and 9 bases from J; junction bases left unmatched: 9. Germline assignment: CDR1 SGHAT and CDR2 FQNNGV. There are 14 residues in the CDR3. This CDR3 reads CASSRAGADSEQFF. CDR3 DNA sequence: TGTGCCAGCAGCCGAGCGGGGGCGGATTCTGAGCAGTTCTTC.

This clonotype was seen just once. The rearrangement joins TRBV28 to TRBJ1-2, with 9 bases that match TRBD1. The V and J ends lost 9 bases and 4 bases, in that order; junction bases with no gene match: 6. The CDR3 has 13 residues. Germline V CDR1 and CDR2: MDHEN, SYDVKM. Here the CDR3 reads CARQGACFYGYTF. The CDR3 DNA reads TGTGCCAGACAGGGGGCTTGTTTCTATGGCTACACCTTC.

This chain uses TRBV20-1 with TRBJ2-1; 14 nucleotides line up with TRBD2. Germline V gene data show CDR1 as DFQATT and CDR2 as SNEGSKA (reference sequence). The CDR3 sequence is 15 residues long. The junction had 8 bases not matched to a gene; V was cut back by 4 bases and J by 9 bases. The CDR3 sequence: CSAKQTSGGAGEQFF. CDR3 coding DNA: TGCAGTGCTAAGCAGACTAGCGGGGGGGCAGGTGAGCAGTTCTTC.

V gene TRBV28 combines with J gene TRBJ1-1, with D unresolved. There are 14 residues in the CDR3. V was shortened by 2 bases and J by 4 bases, with 11 bases between the two germline ends. In germline, CDR1 is MDHEN, CDR2 SYDVKM. The CDR3 loop is CASSLVGPSTEAFF. The CDR3 DNA sequence: TGTGCCAGCAGTTTAGTCGGGCCCTCCACTGAAGCTTTCTTT.

This rearrangement joins TRBV27 to TRBJ2-7; D gene uncertain. Looked up from germline, CDR1 is MNHEY and CDR2 is SMNVEV (reference sequence). The CDR3 length is 14 residues. Trimming cost V 5 bases and J 2 bases, with 13 bases left between them. The DNA of the CDR3 is TGTGCCAGCAGTCACAGAGGTAGCCCCTACGAGCAGTACTTC. Translation gives CASSHRGSPYEQYF.

This clonotype showed up just a few times. The chain is built from TRBV7-6 and TRBJ2-7; D is unclear. This CDR3 contains 12 residues. Per the germline V gene, CDR1 is SGHVS and CDR2 is FNYEAQ. Trimming shortened V by 4 bases and J by 6 bases, and 10 bases separated the two germline ends. The CDR3 sequence: CASSSDVSEQYF. The CDR3 coding sequence is TGTGCCAGCAGCTCGGACGTGTCCGAGCAGTACTTC. Together with reference TRBV7-6 and TRBJ2-7, the CDR3 gives the full variable domain: GAGVSQSPRYKVTKRGQDVALRCDPISGHVSLYWYRQALGQGPEFLTYFNYEAQQDKSGLPNDRFSAERPEGSISTLTIQRTEQRDSAMYRCASSSDVSEQYFGPGTRLTVT.

This chain links TRBV7-2 with TRBJ2-5; no clear D. The V gene's germline CDR1 is SGHTA and CDR2 FQGNSA. Trimming pared 1 base from V and 5 bases from J, leaving 14 bases between. The CDR3 runs 15 residues. CDR3 nucleotides: TGTGCCAGCAGCTTAGACGTTACCCATTTGGAGACCCAGTACTTC. It encodes CASSLDVTHLETQYF.

J is TRBJ2-5 and V is TRBV30, with D uncertain. The CDR3 sequence is 10 residues long. CDR1 is GTSNPN, CDR2 SVGIG, per germline (reference sequence). V was pared by 3 bases and J by 1 base, with 0 bases between. As DNA, the CDR3 is TGTGCCTGGAGCCAAGAGACCCAGTACTTC. It codes for CAWSQETQYF.

This chain links TRBV2 with TRBJ2-6; 8 nucleotides agree with TRBD1. The trim removed 6 bases at V and 0 bases at J, leaving 7 bases unmatched. The CDR3 loop spans 17 amino acids. Per the germline V gene, CDR1 is SNHLY and CDR2 is FYNNEI. CDR3 sequence: CASSDRDRFSGANVLTF. CDR3 nucleotide sequence: TGTGCCAGCAGCGACCGGGACAGGTTCTCTGGGGCCAACGTCCTGACTTTC.

This clonotype has just a few counts. V and J are TRBV15 and TRBJ2-2; 11 positions match TRBD2. Germline CDR1 LNHNV, CDR2 YYDKDF (reference sequence). Germline trimming cut 3 bases from V and 0 bases from J; bases unmatched to any gene: 12. This CDR3 has 20 residues. The CDR3 DNA reads as TGTGCCACCAGCAGTCCCCCCGGCCTAGCGGGGGGTTCGAACACCGGGGAGCTGTTTTTT. It codes for CATSSPPGLAGGSNTGELFF.